Each of the 7 T cell receptor beta chains below was sequenced from the same sample in a study of blood T cells in healthy people across ages. Primers used in a second PCR of roughly 7 to 11 cycles were a sample-barcoded 5' primer and a J-beta primer mix. One entry per CDR3 protein results from TCRdb running MiXCR on the 5' RACE reads. The sample has a few hundred thousand distinct CDR3 sequences, approximately 26% seen once. These data were likewise used in another study, on T cells of mothers and their children.

Sample: blood. The receptors shown here come from a boy younger than 10 in good health.

V is TRBV4-1 and J is TRBJ2-3, with 11 bases aligning to TRBD2. CDR3 length: 18 residues. Germline V gene sequence: CDR1 MGHRA, CDR2 YSYEKL. V shed 1 base and J 3 bases; nucleotides not matched to a gene: 9. The CDR3 loop is CASSQVESTSGRTDTQYF. The CDR3, as DNA: TGCGCCAGCAGCCAAGTCGAATCAACTAGCGGGAGAACAGATACGCAGTATTTT.

In its sample, this clonotype was seen a few times. The V gene is TRBV15, the J gene TRBJ2-7; 9 positions match TRBD2. The germline V gene has CDR1 LNHNV and CDR2 YYDKDF (reference sequence). The CDR3 is 17 amino acids. Trimming removed 6 bases from V and 1 base from J; junction bases left unmatched: 13. The CDR3 reads CATSNVPASGASYEQYF. The CDR3 DNA reads TGTGCCACCAGTAACGTCCCCGCTAGCGGGGCTTCCTACGAGCAGTACTTC.

This chain joins TRBV20-1 and TRBJ2-1, with a weak D call TRBD1 (5 bases). Looked up from germline, CDR1 is DFQATT and CDR2 is SNEGSKA (reference sequence). The V gene lost 1 base and the J gene lost 4 bases, with 11 bases spanning the gap. The length of the CDR3 is 14 residues. The CDR3: CSARGVGQYNEQFF. DNA for the CDR3: TGCAGTGCTAGAGGAGTGGGGCAGTACAATGAGCAGTTCTTC.

This clonotype was seen at least ten times. This chain connects TRBV12-3 or TRBV12-4 to TRBJ2-5; D could derive from TRBD1 or TRBD2 (5 bases each). With the DNA end fitting TRBJ2-1 better, the J assignment may be wrong. CDR3 length equals 16 residues. The CDR3 DNA sequence: TGTGCCAGCAGTTTGAGGGGTCAGGGTACCTACAATGAGCAGTTCTTC. This codes for CASSLRGQGTYNEQFF.

The table lists this clonotype with a few counts. The chain links TRBV7-9 to TRBJ1-4, with 8 bases that match TRBD1. CDR3 size: 15 residues. After removal of 5 bases from V and 8 bases from J, the junction contained 10 bases not matched to a gene. Germline loops: CDR1 SEHNR, CDR2 FQNEAQ (reference sequence). The DNA for the CDR3 is TGTGCCAGCAGCGCCGGGGACAGGTCCAGGGAAAAACTGTTTTTT. Protein product: CASSAGDRSREKLFF.

The chain employs TRBV2 and TRBJ2-1; 9 nucleotides match TRBD2. This CDR3 has 18 residues. Germline CDR1 is SNHLY and CDR2 is FYNNEI. V was pared by 7 bases and J by 0 bases, with 13 bases of the junction left unmatched. CDR3 loop: CASKRAGGLLSSYNEQFF. In DNA form, the CDR3 reads TGTGCCAGCAAAAGGGCGGGAGGGTTGTTAAGCTCCTACAATGAGCAGTTCTTC. Full variable domain (outside the CDR3, taken from reference TRBV2 and TRBJ2-1): EPEVTQTPSHQVTQMGQEVILRCVPISNHLYFYWYRQILGQKVEFLVSFYNNEISEKSEIFDDQFSVERPDGSNFTLKIRSTKLEDSAMYFCASKRAGGLLSSYNEQFFGPGTRLTVL.

The V call is TRBV7-3, the J call TRBJ1-1; D might be TRBD1 (5 bases). Per the germline V gene, CDR1 is SGHTA and CDR2 is FQGTGA. CDR3 length: 15 amino acids. V dropped 5 bases and J dropped 1 base, with 14 bases sitting between them. The CDR3 spells CASSPNPGGNTEAFF. The DNA for the CDR3 is TGTGCCAGCAGCCCGAATCCTGGGGGGAACACTGAAGCTTTCTTT.